A selection of T cell receptor beta chains follows, all from one sample in a study of regulatory T cells in long-lasting Graves disease. In TCRdb, the multiplex PCR reads were re-called with MiXCR into one record per CDR3 protein. Of hundreds of thousands of distinct CDR3 sequences in the sample, less than 15% were seen once. The data also belong to a second study, concerning T cells in Graves' hyperthyroidism and ophthalmopathy.

Here the sequenced sample was peripheral blood mononuclear cells (PBMCs), taken at new diagnosis, from a patient treated with antithyroid drugs. The receptors were gathered from a man aged 30 to 45 with Graves disease. Both conserved end residues are part of each CDR3. The D gene is left open where the match is weak. Clone size is not always given. Where it is, it says once, few, many or a class for expanded clones.

v_call	j_call	d_call	clone_size	cdr3_nt	cdr3_aa
TRBV15	TRBJ2-1	TRBD2	few	TGTGCCACCAGCAAAGGACTAGCGGGAGGATATAATGAGCAGTTCTTC	CATSKGLAGGYNEQFF
TRBV30	TRBJ2-3	TRBD2	many	TGTGCCTGGAGTACTAGCGGGAGGAGGACAGATACGCAGTATTTT	CAWSTSGRRTDTQYF
TRBV12-3/TRBV12-4	TRBJ2-3	.	many	TGTGCCAGTGGGAAAGGGAGCGCAGATACGCAGTATTTT	CASGKGSADTQYF
TRBV27	TRBJ1-1	.	.	TGTGCCAGCAGTTTTGGGGGTTCCGCAAACATTGAAGCTTTCTTT	CASSFGGSANIEAFF
TRBV18	TRBJ2-3	.	many	TGTGCCAGCTCACCGAGGCGGCCTCCAGATACGCAGTATTTT	CASSPRRPPDTQYF
TRBV12-5	TRBJ2-5	TRBD2	few	TGTGCTAGTGGTTTGGGGGGGGGGGGAGCGGGAGGAGAGACCCAGTACTTC	CASGLGGGGAGGETQYF
TRBV20-1	TRBJ2-3	.	.	TGCAGTGCGATAACGGACACCCCATGGGGCACAGATACGCAGTATTTT	CSAITDTPWGTDTQYF
TRBV19	TRBJ2-1	.	many	TGTGCCAGTAGTATTAGTTCCGTTAGAAGTGAGCAGTTCTTC	CASSISSVRSEQFF
TRBV30	TRBJ2-1	TRBD2	few	TGTGCCTGGAACGCACGGGGGGGCCTAGCGGGACGTCGACGAGAGCAGTTCTTC	CAWNARGGLAGRRREQFF
TRBV2	TRBJ2-1	.	many	TGTGCCACAAATGGGGGGTACAATGAGCAGTTCTTC	CATNGGYNEQFF
TRBV4-2	TRBJ2-5	TRBD2	once	TGTGCCAGCAGCCAAGACGTTAGCGGGGGGCAAGAGACCCAGTACTTC	CASSQDVSGGQETQYF
TRBV30	TRBJ2-1	.	many	TGTGCCTGGAGTGTATTCAGCGCTGATGAGCAGTTCTTC	CAWSVFSADEQFF
TRBV12-3/TRBV12-4	TRBJ2-5	TRBD1	many	TGTGCCAGCAGCTTTAGGGGGACAGGTATGGAGACCCAGTACTTC	CASSFRGTGMETQYF
TRBV29-1	TRBJ2-3	.	many	TGCAGCGTTGAAGGTGGGGACCAAGGCACAGATACGCAGTATTTT	CSVEGGDQGTDTQYF
TRBV29-1	TRBJ2-3	.	many	TGCAGCGTCCGCCGCGGGGGCGCGGATACGCAGTATTTT	CSVRRGGADTQYF
TRBV4-1	TRBJ2-1	TRBD2	few	TGCGCCAGCAGCCAAACCCCTAGCGGGAGCTCCTACAATGAGCAGTTCTTC	CASSQTPSGSSYNEQFF
TRBV12-3/TRBV12-4	TRBJ1-6	.	many	TGTGCCAGCAGCCCAGCAGAGTATAATTCACCCCTCCACTTT	CASSPAEYNSPLHF
TRBV5-1	TRBJ2-7	TRBD1	few	TGCGCCAGCAGCTTGGCTGGGACAGGCTACGAGCAGTACTTC	CASSLAGTGYEQYF
TRBV20-1	TRBJ2-3	.	many	TGCAGTTCGCTAAGTCCCCAGCTGCCAGATACGCAGTATTTT	CSSLSPQLPDTQYF
TRBV27	TRBJ2-5	TRBD2	many	TGTGCCAGCAGTACGGGACTAGCGGGAGTAGGGGTCGGAGAGACCCAGTACTTC	CASSTGLAGVGVGETQYF
TRBV19	TRBJ1-5	.	few	TGTGCCAGTAGTACAGGGGTTTATAGCAATCAGCCCCAGCATTTT	CASSTGVYSNQPQHF
TRBV6-2/TRBV6-3	TRBJ2-7	.	many	TGTGCCAGCAGTTACTCGGCAGGAACCTACGAGCAGTACTTC	CASSYSAGTYEQYF